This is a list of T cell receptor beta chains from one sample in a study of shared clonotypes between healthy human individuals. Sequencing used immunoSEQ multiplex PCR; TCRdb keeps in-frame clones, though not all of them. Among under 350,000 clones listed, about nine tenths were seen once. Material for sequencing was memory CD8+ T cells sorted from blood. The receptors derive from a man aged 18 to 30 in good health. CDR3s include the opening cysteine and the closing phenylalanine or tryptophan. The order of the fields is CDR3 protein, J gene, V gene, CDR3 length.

CDR3: CSVAPAAKNIQYF
J: TRBJ2-4
V: TRBV29-1
length: 13

CDR3: CASSLDGEETQYF
J: TRBJ2-5
V: TRBV7-2
length: 13

CDR3: CASSFQTGPTYEQYF
J: TRBJ2-7
V: TRBV2
length: 15

CDR3: CASRKIGTHSNEKLFF
J: TRBJ1-4
V: TRBV7-2
length: 16

CDR3: CASSQGASDYEQYF
J: TRBJ2-7
V: TRBV4-3
length: 14

CDR3: CSSLGEKLFF
J: TRBJ1-4
V: TRBV20-1
length: 10

CDR3: CASMLGGASTDTQYF
J: TRBJ2-3
V: TRBV2
length: 15

CDR3: CASGSDGRNEQFF
J: TRBJ2-1
V: TRBV12-5
length: 13

CDR3: CASSQRGQIYEQYF
J: TRBJ2-7
V: TRBV27
length: 14

CDR3: CASSPRGRYGGELFF
J: TRBJ2-2
V: TRBV5-1
length: 15

CDR3: CASSQGSEQYF
J: TRBJ2-7
V: TRBV27
length: 11

CDR3: CASSQEGEKLFF
J: TRBJ1-4
V: TRBV4-1
length: 12

CDR3: CASSFPNYEQYF
J: TRBJ2-7
V: TRBV5-8
length: 12

CDR3: CASTLAGPNYNEQFF
J: TRBJ2-1
V: TRBV28
length: 15

CDR3: CASSLSQRGHTGELFF
J: TRBJ2-2
V: TRBV27
length: 16

CDR3: CAWEPGSSYNEQFF
J: TRBJ2-1
V: TRBV30
length: 14

CDR3: CATRGGGAYNQPQHF
J: TRBJ1-5
V: TRBV15
length: 15

CDR3: CASSYPDRGGTDTQYF
J: TRBJ2-3
V: TRBV6-6
length: 16

CDR3: CASSPESGNDNEQFF
J: TRBJ2-1
V: TRBV7-2
length: 15

CDR3: CASSLGTSPEQYF
J: TRBJ2-7
V: TRBV5-1
length: 13

CDR3: CASSPANHNEQFF
J: TRBJ2-1
V: TRBV13
length: 13

CDR3: CASRIQGPAYYEQYF
J: TRBJ2-7
V: TRBV27
length: 15

CDR3: CASSPRDQDEQFF
J: TRBJ2-1
V: TRBV7-9
length: 13

CDR3: CASSYLGTGYEQYF
J: TRBJ2-7
V: TRBV7-8
length: 14

CDR3: CASSVESSGGPYNEQFF
J: TRBJ2-1
V: TRBV9
length: 17

CDR3: CASSIAVYTGELFF
J: TRBJ2-2
V: TRBV6-6
length: 14

CDR3: CASSLDGYNSPLHF
J: TRBJ1-6
V: TRBV5-4
length: 14

CDR3: CASSPPTELLAPVYF
J: TRBJ2-5
V: TRBV9
length: 15

CDR3: CASSLSRPPGEQYF
J: TRBJ2-7
V: TRBV28
length: 14

CDR3: CASSQRDRAYEQYF
J: TRBJ2-7
V: TRBV4-1
length: 14

CDR3: CASSEERGGTDTQYF
J: TRBJ2-3
V: TRBV6-1
length: 15

CDR3: CASSFYGGVYMNTEAFF
J: TRBJ1-1
V: TRBV5-6
length: 17

CDR3: CASLEQGYEQYF
J: TRBJ2-7
V: TRBV28
length: 12